Listed here are 29 T cell receptor beta chains from one sample, sequenced in a study of cytomegalovirus exposure and HLA in healthy donors. Primers: 60 Vbeta forward and 13 Jbeta reverse. Sequencing was performed with immunoSEQ multiplex PCR; in TCRdb, only in-frame clones are kept and a portion is missing. The data hold roughly 30,000 clones, with 87% observed a single time. The sample taken for sequencing was PBMCs. The origin of the receptors is a boy aged 10-17 years in good health and CMV-seronegative.

The chain carries TRBV6-6 and TRBJ2-5; 13 positions match TRBD2. The germline gives CDR1 MNHNY, CDR2 SVGAGI (reference sequence). V was clipped by 3 bases and J by 1 base; unmatched bases: 2. CDR3 length: 16 amino acids. CDR3 sequence reads: CASSYTSGGAQETQYF. The CDR3 DNA follows: TGTGCCAGCAGTTATACTAGCGGGGGGGCCCAAGAGACCCAGTACTTC.

This clone was counted only a few times. One end of the junction varies from germline; a read error may be responsible. The rearrangement uses TRBV29-1 and TRBJ1-1; D gene unclear. CDR1 and CDR2 from the germline V gene are SQVTM and ANQGSEA. The CDR3 has 14 residues. CDR3 region: CSVEGRMGVTKAFF. For the CDR3, the DNA is TGCAGCGTTGAAGGACGGATGGGTGTCACTAAAGCTTTCTTT.

V usage is TRBV11-1 and J usage is TRBJ2-3; the D is unclear. In germline, CDR1 is SGHAT, CDR2 FQDESV (reference sequence). This CDR3 has 12 residues. Between the trimmed V and J ends, which lost 3 bases and 5 bases, there was a span of 6 bases. DNA of the CDR3: TGTGCCAGCAGCTTTAATAGAGATACGCAGTATTTT. As protein: CASSFNRDTQYF.

This clone was seen once. The chain joins TRBV5-6 to TRBJ1-2; 10 nucleotides align to TRBD1. The CDR3 extends over 14 amino acids. Per germline, CDR1 SGHDT and CDR2 YYEEEE. The V and J ends lost 3 bases and 6 bases, in that order; junction bases with no gene match: 5. The CDR3 protein is CASSWDRGSNGYTF. The DNA for the CDR3 is TGTGCCAGCAGCTGGGACAGGGGATCGAATGGCTACACCTTC.

The CDR3 DNA reads TGTGCCAGCAGTACCACTAGCGGGGGGTTCCCCTTCTCCTACAATGAGCAGTTCTTC. Translating gives CASSTTSGGFPFSYNEQFF. V usage is TRBV2 and J usage is TRBJ2-1, with 12 bases identical to TRBD2. The V and J ends lost 5 bases and 0 bases, in that order; junction bases with no gene match: 11. The CDR3 is 19 amino acids. CDR1 and CDR2 (germline): SNHLY, FYNNEI.

The chain uses TRBV10-2 and TRBJ2-5; weak D call: TRBD1 (5 bases). The end of the DNA fits TRBJ2-7 better, so the J call may be wrong. The CDR3 is 13 residues long. The germline V gene has CDR1 WSHSY and CDR2 SAAADI. CDR3 nucleotide sequence: TGCGCCAGCAGTTTGGACACCTCCTACGAGCAGTACTTC. This gives the protein CASSLDTSYEQYF.

The V gene is TRBV28, the J gene TRBJ2-7; D remains unclear. CDR3 size: 14 residues. Between the trimmed V and J ends, which lost 5 bases and 2 bases, there was a span of 13 bases. Germline lookup yields CDR1 MDHEN and CDR2 SYDVKM. CDR3: CASSTSDIAYEQYF. CDR3 sequence (DNA): TGTGCCAGCAGTACCTCTGACATAGCCTACGAGCAGTACTTC.

The chain has TRBV6-5 and TRBJ1-6; unclear D gene. Germline-derived CDR1 and CDR2 are MNHEY and SVGAGI. This CDR3 region has 13 residues. V was pared by 7 bases and J by 3 bases, with 7 bases between. CDR3 loop: CASTVSYNSPLHF. DNA of the CDR3: TGTGCCAGCACTGTCAGCTATAATTCACCCCTCCACTTT.

The V and J genes are TRBV27 and TRBJ2-5; TRBD1 aligns across 7 bases. V lost 6 bases and J lost 0; bases outside the gene matches: 7. This CDR3 has 15 amino acids. Germline lookup yields CDR1 MNHEY and CDR2 SMNVEV (reference sequence). The CDR3 sequence: CASRTGTDYQETQYF. The CDR3 region has the DNA TGTGCCAGCAGGACCGGGACAGACTACCAAGAGACCCAGTACTTC.

The chain uses TRBV6-1 and TRBJ2-3, with 9 bases identical to TRBD1. Germline trimming cut 4 bases from V and 5 bases from J; bases unmatched to any gene: 13. CDR1 and CDR2 from the germline V gene are MNHNS and SASEGT. The CDR3 covers 17 residues. Here the CDR3 reads CASSATSGTGIGDTQYF. CDR3 DNA: TGTGCCAGCAGTGCTACTTCCGGGACAGGGATTGGAGATACGCAGTATTTT.

This clone was counted between two and nine times. Other nucleotide sequences from this sample produce the same CDR3. The rearrangement joins TRBV6-1 to TRBJ1-3; D might be TRBD1 (6 bases). This CDR3 spans 14 amino acids. Germline V gives CDR1 MNHNS, CDR2 SASEGT. Trimming removed 6 bases from V and 4 bases from J, with 13 bases in between. The CDR3: CASRPTGYGNTIYF. CDR3 nucleotide sequence: TGTGCCAGCAGACCCACAGGGTACGGAAACACCATATATTTT.

The chain carries TRBV19 and TRBJ2-7; weak D call: TRBD1 (6 bases). Between the trimmed V and J ends, which lost 5 bases and 4 bases, there was a span of 15 bases. From germline, CDR1 is LNHDA and CDR2 SQIVND (reference sequence). This CDR3 is built from 14 residues. CDR3 sequence reads: CASSLAGTQYEQYF. In nucleotides, the CDR3 is TGTGCCAGTAGTCTTGCCGGGACACAGTACGAGCAGTACTTC.

CDR3 nucleotide sequence: TGTGCCTGGAGTTCCCCGTCCGGGACAGGGGTGGGTCAGCCCCAGCATTTT. Translated: CAWSSPSGTGVGQPQHF. The V call is TRBV30, the J call TRBJ1-5, with TRBD1 matching 10 bases. The CDR3 length is 17 residues. The junction had 13 bases not matched to a gene; V was cut back by 2 bases and J by 6 bases. Per the germline V gene, CDR1 is GTSNPN and CDR2 is SVGIG (reference sequence).

The chain links TRBV30 to TRBJ1-2; TRBD1 is a possible D gene (6 bases). This CDR3 is 12 amino acids long. Germline CDR1 is GTSNPN and CDR2 is SVGIG (reference sequence). V lost 6 bases, J lost 2 bases, and 10 bases lay in between. In DNA form, the CDR3 reads TGTGCCTGTCGGGACACAAACTATGGCTACACCTTC. This codes for CACRDTNYGYTF. The whole variable domain, filled in from reference TRBV30 and TRBJ1-2, reads SQTIHQWPATLVQPVGSPLSLECTVEGTSNPNLYWYRQAAGRGLQLLFYSVGIGQISSEVPQNLSASRPQDRQFILSSKKLLLSDSGFYLCACRDTNYGYTFGSGTRLTVV.

The J gene is TRBJ2-7, the V gene TRBV6-8; 11 bases line up with TRBD2. The V gene end was trimmed by 3 bases and the J gene end by 7 bases; junction bases not matched to a gene: 14. This CDR3 region has 17 residues. Germline values: CDR1 MNHGY, CDR2 SAAAGT. CDR3 protein: CASSYVGLAAGKEEQYF. As DNA, the CDR3 is TGTGCCAGCAGTTATGTGGGACTAGCGGCGGGGAAGGAGGAGCAGTACTTC.

The rearrangement links TRBV29-1 to TRBJ1-1, with D unresolved. The germline V gene has CDR1 SQVTM and CDR2 ANQGSEA. This CDR3 is built from 14 residues. Trimming took off 2 bases at V and 3 bases at J, with 13 bases between the two ends. In nucleotides, the CDR3 is TGCAGCGTTGAAAAGCAGGACGGGGACACTGAAGCTTTCTTT. This encodes CSVEKQDGDTEAFF.

The genes are TRBV7-9 and TRBJ2-7, with 8 bases that match TRBD1. CDR1 SEHNR and CDR2 FQNEAQ come from the germline V gene (reference sequence). With V trimmed by 4 bases and J by 7 bases, 15 bases remained unmatched. This CDR3 spans 16 amino acids. This chain's CDR3 is CASSSMNWQGANEQYF. The CDR3 coding sequence is TGTGCCAGCAGCTCAATGAACTGGCAGGGGGCCAATGAGCAGTACTTC.

On this clone: Other nucleotide sequences from this sample produce the same CDR3. The rearrangement links TRBV6-5 to TRBJ2-2; 9 nucleotides align to TRBD1. Germline CDR1 MNHEY, CDR2 SVGAGI. V lost 4 bases and J lost 6; bases outside the gene matches: 3. CDR3 length equals 14 residues. The CDR3 DNA is TGTGCCAGCAGTTTTAGGACAGGGGCCGGGGAGCTGTTTTTT. This gives the protein CASSFRTGAGELFF.

The V and J genes are TRBV6-1 and TRBJ2-7, with 10 bases matching TRBD2. V lost 6 bases, J lost 0 bases, and 5 bases stayed unmatched. The length of the CDR3 is 15 residues. CDR1 is MNHNS and CDR2 is SASEGT in the germline V gene. DNA for the CDR3: TGTGCCAGCAGCCCTAGCGGGGGTAGCTCCTACGAGCAGTACTTC. As protein: CASSPSGGSSYEQYF.

V gene TRBV5-6 combines with J gene TRBJ1-6, with 9 bases that match TRBD1. Germline CDR1 reads SGHDT; CDR2 reads YYEEEE. V shed 5 bases and J 0 bases; nucleotides not matched to a gene: 3. The CDR3 length is 16 residues. For the CDR3, the DNA is TGTGCCAGCAGGACGACAGGGGGCTCCTATAATTCACCCCTCCACTTT. Translated: CASRTTGGSYNSPLHF.

The gene calls are TRBV2 and TRBJ2-3; 9 bases are shared with TRBD2. The V segment lost 6 bases and the J segment 2 bases; nucleotides outside the gene matches: 6. Looked up from germline, CDR1 is SNHLY and CDR2 is FYNNEI. CDR3 length: 15 amino acids. The DNA for the CDR3 is TGTGCCAGCAGGGAAAGCGGGGGGAACACAGATACGCAGTATTTT. Amino acid sequence: CASRESGGNTDTQYF.

V and J are TRBV4-1 and TRBJ1-6; D possibly corresponds to TRBD1 (6 bases). Looked up from germline, CDR1 is MGHRA and CDR2 is YSYEKL. The CDR3 length is 17 residues. V was trimmed by 4 bases and J by 9 bases, leaving 22 bases between them. The CDR3 region is CASSLERTDYVASPLHF. The DNA of the CDR3 is TGCGCCAGCAGCCTCGAGAGGACAGATTATGTCGCTTCACCCCTCCACTTT.

The chain employs TRBV19 and TRBJ2-1; D remains unclear. The V gene's germline CDR1 is LNHDA and CDR2 SQIVND (reference sequence). The V and J ends lost 5 bases and 1 base respectively, with 6 bases between them. This CDR3 region has 13 residues. The CDR3 loop is CASSYLSYNEQFF. CDR3 nucleotide sequence: TGTGCCAGTAGTTACCTATCCTACAATGAGCAGTTCTTC.

V and J are TRBV19 and TRBJ2-2; D perhaps matches TRBD2 (6 bases). CDR1 and CDR2 (germline): LNHDA, SQIVND (reference sequence). The V end was cut by 7 bases, the J end by 4 bases, with 13 bases between. This CDR3 has 14 residues. CDR3 residues: CASTKGLSTGELFF. The CDR3 region has the DNA TGTGCCAGTACCAAGGGACTGAGCACCGGGGAGCTGTTTTTT.

The chain carries TRBV4-1 and TRBJ1-3; 7 bases are shared with TRBD1. The length of the CDR3 is 16 residues. In germline, CDR1 is MGHRA, CDR2 YSYEKL. The V segment lost 4 bases and the J segment 8 bases; nucleotides outside the gene matches: 14. The CDR3 is CASSPTVTGVRDTIYF. The CDR3 DNA follows: TGCGCCAGCAGCCCCACCGTCACAGGGGTCAGGGACACCATATATTTT.

V and J are TRBV5-1 and TRBJ1-1; 8 nucleotides align to TRBD1. This CDR3 is built from 14 residues. The V segment lost 0 bases and the J segment 6 bases; nucleotides outside the gene matches: 4. Per the germline V gene, CDR1 is SGHRS and CDR2 is YFSETQ. The CDR3 sequence is CASSLVQGESEAFF. DNA for the CDR3: TGCGCCAGCAGCTTGGTACAGGGGGAATCTGAAGCTTTCTTT.

The chain carries TRBV6-6 and TRBJ2-4; 9 bases line up with TRBD1. V lost 10 bases to trimming and J lost 1 base; unmatched junction nucleotides: 8. The length of the CDR3 is 15 residues. CDR1 MNHNY and CDR2 SVGAGI come from the germline V gene (reference sequence). The CDR3 nucleotides read TGTGCCACCAGACAGGGGGTTTTCGCCAAAAACATTCAGTACTTC. It codes for CATRQGVFAKNIQYF.

This clone was found a few times. J is TRBJ2-1 and V is TRBV7-2; weak D call: TRBD2 (6 bases). The CDR3 extends over 14 amino acids. Trimming stripped 2 bases from V and 9 bases from J, with 14 bases between. Germline V gene lookup returns CDR1 SGHTA and CDR2 FQGNSA. This chain's CDR3 is CASSLIAAYGEQFF. The CDR3 DNA follows: TGTGCCAGCAGCTTAATAGCGGCCTATGGTGAGCAGTTCTTC.

J is TRBJ2-1 and V is TRBV4-2, with 10 bases matching TRBD2. V was pared by 0 bases and J by 7 bases, with 6 bases of the junction left unmatched. The germline gives CDR1 LGHNA, CDR2 YNFKEQ. CDR3 length equals 16 residues. This CDR3 is CASSQDLSGGANEQFF. The DNA for the CDR3 is TGTGCCAGCAGCCAAGATCTCAGCGGGGGGGCAAATGAGCAGTTCTTC.